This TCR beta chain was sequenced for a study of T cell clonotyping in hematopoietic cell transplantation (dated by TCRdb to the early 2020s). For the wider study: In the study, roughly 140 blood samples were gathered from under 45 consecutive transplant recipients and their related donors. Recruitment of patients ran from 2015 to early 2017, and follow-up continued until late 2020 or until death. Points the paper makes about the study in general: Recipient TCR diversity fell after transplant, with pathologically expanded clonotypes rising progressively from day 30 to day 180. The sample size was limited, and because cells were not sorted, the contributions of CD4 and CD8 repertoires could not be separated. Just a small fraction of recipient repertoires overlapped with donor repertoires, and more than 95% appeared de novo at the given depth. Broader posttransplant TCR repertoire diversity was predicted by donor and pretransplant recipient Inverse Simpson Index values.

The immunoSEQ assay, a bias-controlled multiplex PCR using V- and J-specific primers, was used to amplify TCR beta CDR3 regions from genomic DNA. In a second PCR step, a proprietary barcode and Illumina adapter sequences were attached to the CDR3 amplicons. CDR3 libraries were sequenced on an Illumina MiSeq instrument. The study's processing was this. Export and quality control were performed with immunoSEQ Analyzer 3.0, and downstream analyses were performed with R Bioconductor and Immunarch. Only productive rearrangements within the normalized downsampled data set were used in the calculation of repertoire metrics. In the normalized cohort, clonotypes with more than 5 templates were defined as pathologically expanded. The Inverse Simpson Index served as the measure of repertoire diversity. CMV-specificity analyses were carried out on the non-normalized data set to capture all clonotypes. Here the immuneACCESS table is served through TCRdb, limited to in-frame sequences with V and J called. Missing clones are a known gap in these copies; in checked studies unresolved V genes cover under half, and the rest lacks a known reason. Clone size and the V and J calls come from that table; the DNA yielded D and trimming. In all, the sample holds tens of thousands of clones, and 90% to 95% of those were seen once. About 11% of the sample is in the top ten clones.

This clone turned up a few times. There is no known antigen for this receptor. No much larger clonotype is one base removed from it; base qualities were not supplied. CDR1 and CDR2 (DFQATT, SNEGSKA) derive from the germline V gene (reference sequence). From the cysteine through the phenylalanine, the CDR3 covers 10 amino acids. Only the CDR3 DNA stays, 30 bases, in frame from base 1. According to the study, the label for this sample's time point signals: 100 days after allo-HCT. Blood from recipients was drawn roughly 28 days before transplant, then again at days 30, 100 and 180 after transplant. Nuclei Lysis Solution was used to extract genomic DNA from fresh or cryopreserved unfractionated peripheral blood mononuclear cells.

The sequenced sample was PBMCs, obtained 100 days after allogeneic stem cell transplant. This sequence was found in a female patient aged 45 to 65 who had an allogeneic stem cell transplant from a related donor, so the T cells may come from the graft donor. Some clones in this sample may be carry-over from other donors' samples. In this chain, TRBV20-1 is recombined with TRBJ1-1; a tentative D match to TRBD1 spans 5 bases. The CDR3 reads CGGEFTEAFF. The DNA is TGCGGGGGGGAGTTTACTGAAGCTTTCTTT.